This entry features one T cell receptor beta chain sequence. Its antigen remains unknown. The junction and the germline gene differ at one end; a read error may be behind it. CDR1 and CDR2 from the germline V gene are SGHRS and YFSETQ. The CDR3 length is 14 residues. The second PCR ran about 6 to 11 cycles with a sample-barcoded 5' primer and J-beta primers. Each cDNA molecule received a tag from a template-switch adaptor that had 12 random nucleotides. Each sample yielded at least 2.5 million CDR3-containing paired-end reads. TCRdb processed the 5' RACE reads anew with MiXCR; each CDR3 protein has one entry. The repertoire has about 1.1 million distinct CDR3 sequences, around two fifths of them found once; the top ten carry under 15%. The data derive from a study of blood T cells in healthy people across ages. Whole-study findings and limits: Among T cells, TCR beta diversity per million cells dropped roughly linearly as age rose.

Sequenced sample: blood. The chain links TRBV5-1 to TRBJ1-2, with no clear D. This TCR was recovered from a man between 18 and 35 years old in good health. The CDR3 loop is CASSLENGNYGYTF. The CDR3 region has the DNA TGCGCCAGCAGCTTGGAGAACGGCAACTATGGCTACACCTTT.